Shown below are 2 T cell receptor beta chains from a single sample sequenced in a study of blood T cell repertoires in COVID-19. Only in-frame clones appear in the TCRdb table, and some are missing; sequencing was by immunoSEQ multiplex PCR. This table holds about half a million clones, around 85% found once. Sequences were obtained from peripheral blood. The receptors here all came from a human donor in a cohort sampled during active COVID-19.

This clone was counted a single time. The V and J genes are TRBV5-4 and TRBJ2-3; 8 bases fit TRBD2. This CDR3 has 16 amino acids. Germline lookup yields CDR1 SGHNT and CDR2 YYREEE (reference sequence). V shed 1 base, J shed 4 bases, and the junction held 8 bases outside the gene matches. The CDR3: CASSLKTGGLADTQYF. In DNA form, the CDR3 reads TGTGCCAGCAGCTTGAAGACGGGAGGGCTGGCAGATACGCAGTATTTT.

This clone came up once. Other DNA sequences from this sample encode an identical CDR3 as well. This sequence joins TRBV29-1 and TRBJ1-1; D not resolved. The length of the CDR3 is 12 residues. With 3 bases removed from V and 5 bases from J, the gap between germline ends came to 10 bases. Germline-derived CDR1 and CDR2 are SQVTM and ANQGSEA. CDR3 nucleotide sequence: TGCAGCGTTGAGAGGGTAGGGACTGAAGCTTTCTTT. It codes for CSVERVGTEAFF.